The clone carrying this T cell receptor delta chain has only a few counts. Its antigen is unidentified. One base separates it from a far larger clone, so it is likely a read error. The identical CDR3 is also encoded by other nucleotide sequences in the sample. The source of the sample is a study of γδ T cells in repeated Plasmodium falciparum infection. Findings and limits, study-wide: Vdelta2-negative gammadelta repertoires appeared less diverse and less shared in Malian than Australian children. Many TCRgamma sequences overlapped between individuals in stable Vgamma9/Vdelta2+ repertoires.

TCRdb made new clone calls on the multiplex PCR reads using CATT. The table records 53,000 or so delta-chain clones, 1.5% to 2% of them present only once. CDR1 and CDR2 (germline): TSWWSYY, QGS. The CDR3 covers 23 residues. Flow sorting of PBMC yielded separate Vgamma9/Vdelta2+ and Vdelta2-negative gammadelta T cell populations for bulk repertoire analysis. The chain has TRDV1 and TRDJ1; 9 bases agree with TRDD2. The material sequenced was gamma-delta T cells from blood. The receptor was isolated from a pool of human donors (malaria-infected and uninfected, not separated). The DNA of the CDR3 is TGTGCTCTTGGAGAACCACCCTACGCCTTCCTACGCTGGGGGGGTGACCACACCGATAAACTCATCTTT. Protein sequence: CALGEPPYAFLRWGGDHTDKLIF.